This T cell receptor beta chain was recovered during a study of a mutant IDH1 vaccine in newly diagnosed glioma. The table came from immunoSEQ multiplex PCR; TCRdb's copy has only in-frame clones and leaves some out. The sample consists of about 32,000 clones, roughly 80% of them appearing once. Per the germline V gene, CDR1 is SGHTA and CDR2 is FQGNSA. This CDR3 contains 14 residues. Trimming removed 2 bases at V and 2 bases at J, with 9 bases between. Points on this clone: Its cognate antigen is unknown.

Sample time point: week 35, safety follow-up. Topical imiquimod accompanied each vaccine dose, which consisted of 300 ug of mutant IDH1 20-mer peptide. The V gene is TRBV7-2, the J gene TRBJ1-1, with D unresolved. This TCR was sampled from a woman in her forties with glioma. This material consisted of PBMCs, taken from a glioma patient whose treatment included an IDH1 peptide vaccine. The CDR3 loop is CASSLSVVNTEAFF. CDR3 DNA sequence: TGTGCCAGCAGCTTATCTGTGGTAAACACTGAAGCTTTCTTT.